The present TCR beta chain was sequenced within a study of blood T cell repertoires in COVID-19. This CDR3 contains 13 residues. Germline loops: CDR1 SQVTM, CDR2 ANQGSEA. V dropped 5 bases and J dropped 4 bases, with 14 bases sitting between them. TCRdb's copy holds only in-frame clones and misses some; the assay was immunoSEQ multiplex PCR. There are some 490,000 clones in the sample; around 85% occur only once, and roughly 8.5% lies in the top ten. Recovered status applied to Cohort 3 donors who had two consecutive negative PCRs. It also applied to those with clearance or with symptom resolution. The receptor comes from a woman aged 60-70 years who had recovered from COVID-19. Sequencing was done on a sample of PBMCs or T cells enriched from blood (not recorded which). The chain employs TRBV29-1 and TRBJ1-1, with D perhaps matching TRBD1 (6 bases). The CDR3 DNA reads as TGCAGCGTTAACAGGGACCAAGGCACTGAAGCTTTCTTT. As protein: CSVNRDQGTEAFF.